Shown below are 23 T cell receptor beta chains from a single sample sequenced in a study of shared clonotypes between healthy human individuals. Profiled with immunoSEQ multiplex PCR; TCRdb holds only in-frame clones, not every one. The table has 300,000 to 350,000 clones, about 73% seen once. The specimen sequenced was memory CD4+ T cells sorted from blood. This sample's subset: CD45RA-negative fraction. These TCRs come from a man aged 25-40 years in good health.

As concerns this clone: Other DNA sequences in this sample translate to the same CDR3. V is TRBV5-1 and J is TRBJ2-7; no clear D. Trimming took off 2 bases at V and 0 bases at J, with 12 bases between the two ends. Germline V gives CDR1 SGHRS, CDR2 YFSETQ. The CDR3 has 15 amino acids. The DNA for the CDR3 is TGCGCCAGCAGCTTTACGGGCCTCCGCTCCTACGAGCAGTACTTC. It yields the protein CASSFTGLRSYEQYF. Full variable domain (rest looked up from reference TRBV5-1 and TRBJ2-7): KAGVTQTPRYLIKTRGQQVTLSCSPISGHRSVSWYQQTPGQGLQFLFEYFSETQRNKGNFPGRFSGRQFSNSRSEMNVSTLELGDSALYLCASSFTGLRSYEQYFGPGTRLTVT.

A remark on this clone: Other DNA sequences of this sample code for an identical CDR3. The chain recombines TRBV29-1 with TRBJ1-5; D unclear. The CDR3 totals 13 residues. The V end lost 1 base, the J end lost 7 bases, and 11 bases lay between the germline ends. The germline V gene encodes CDR1 SQVTM and CDR2 ANQGSEA. The CDR3 DNA is TGCAGCGTTGAAGGAGGGCCCGGACAGCCCCAGCATTTT. Translation: CSVEGGPGQPQHF.

The chain is built from TRBV25-1 and TRBJ2-7; D ambiguous. CDR1 is MGHDK, CDR2 SYGVNS, per germline. CDR3 size: 13 residues. V was cut by 4 bases and J by 7 bases, with 14 bases left in between. The CDR3 protein is CASSVVGLGEQYF. Written as DNA, the CDR3 is TGTGCCAGCAGTGTAGTGGGCTTGGGTGAGCAGTACTTC.

This clone was recorded only once. V usage is TRBV28 and J usage is TRBJ1-4, with 7 bases fitting TRBD1. Germline V gives CDR1 MDHEN, CDR2 SYDVKM. The ends lost 9 bases at V and 4 bases at J; junction bases unmatched: 5. The CDR3 is 13 residues long. CDR3 in amino acids: CASTRQGNEKLFF. The CDR3 nucleotides are TGTGCCAGTACGCGACAGGGTAATGAAAAACTGTTTTTT.

This clone was counted a single time. The chain recombines TRBV10-2 with TRBJ1-5; D remains ambiguous. The CDR3 consists of 15 residues. The germline V gene has CDR1 WSHSY and CDR2 SAAADI. The V and J ends lost 6 bases and 11 bases respectively, with 23 bases between them. The CDR3: CASRDVGSNPEAQHF. As DNA, the CDR3 is TGCGCCAGCAGAGACGTAGGGTCCAACCCAGAGGCCCAGCATTTT.

In DNA form, the CDR3 reads TGCAGCGTCCTTAGGACCGCGACGGGGGAGCAGTACTTC. Residues: CSVLRTATGEQYF. The chain uses TRBV29-1 and TRBJ2-7; D possibly corresponds to TRBD2 (5 bases). CDR1 and CDR2 (germline): SQVTM, ANQGSEA. The CDR3 spans 13 residues. Trimming took off 6 bases at V and 7 bases at J, with 19 bases between the two ends.

This clone turned up a few times. The rearrangement links TRBV4-1 to TRBJ2-1; no clear D gene. The CDR3 length is 15 residues. Germline CDR1 MGHRA, CDR2 YSYEKL. V lost 1 base, J lost 2 bases, and 9 bases lay in between. The CDR3 loop reads CASSQGSATYNEQFF. In nucleotides, the CDR3 is TGCGCCAGCAGCCAAGGGAGTGCGACCTACAATGAGCAGTTCTTC.

V gene TRBV7-3 combines with J gene TRBJ2-2; 8 nucleotides agree with TRBD1. The CDR3 has 15 amino acids. V was pared by 5 bases and J by 2 bases, with 4 bases of the junction left unmatched. CDR1 is SGHTA, CDR2 FQGTGA, per germline. The CDR3 sequence: CASSRTGGNTGELFF. CDR3 nucleotide sequence: TGTGCCAGCAGCCGCACAGGGGGAAACACCGGGGAGCTGTTTTTT.

V and J are TRBV2 and TRBJ2-5; 14 positions agree with TRBD2. This CDR3 has 14 residues. The ends lost 8 bases at V and 4 bases at J; junction bases unmatched: 3. The germline gives CDR1 SNHLY, CDR2 FYNNEI. The CDR3 loop reads CASGLAGGGETQYF. The DNA of the CDR3 is TGTGCCAGCGGACTAGCGGGAGGAGGAGAGACCCAGTACTTC.

This clone showed up just once. An end of the junction does not agree with germline; a read error may underlie this. Other nucleotide sequences in the sample specify the same CDR3. The chain links TRBV5-6 to TRBJ2-5; 8 nucleotides align to TRBD2. The CDR3 consists of 13 residues. CDR1 and CDR2 (germline): SGHDT, YYEEEE. The CDR3 protein is CASSSRGGWTQYF. The CDR3 DNA reads TGTGCCAGTAGCTCCCGGGGGGGCTGGACCCAGTACTTC.

The chain recombines TRBV7-2 with TRBJ1-5; TRBD1 matches 9 bases. There are 18 residues in the CDR3. Per the germline V gene, CDR1 is SGHTA and CDR2 is FQGNSA. J was trimmed by 0 bases and V by 4 bases; bases with no gene match: 10. CDR3 nucleotides: TGTGCCAGCAGCTATTCCGGGACAGGGTCGTATAGCAATCAGCCCCAGCATTTT. This codes for CASSYSGTGSYSNQPQHF.

This rearrangement joins TRBV25-1 to TRBJ2-5; 9 nucleotides agree with TRBD1. The germline gives CDR1 MGHDK, CDR2 SYGVNS. This CDR3 comprises 16 residues. V was clipped by 4 bases and J by 4 bases; unmatched bases: 10. CDR3 coding DNA: TGTGCCAGCAGTGGAACCGGGACAGGGTTTTTAGAGACCCAGTACTTC. Protein product: CASSGTGTGFLETQYF.

The chain employs TRBV14 and TRBJ2-7, with 7 bases that match TRBD2. J lost 0 bases, V lost 5 bases, and 7 bases had no gene match. Germline V CDR1 and CDR2: SGHDN, FVKESK. This CDR3 has 15 amino acids. The CDR3 region is CASSGLTGGSYEQYF. Here the CDR3 DNA reads TGTGCCAGCAGCGGACTTACGGGAGGCTCCTACGAGCAGTACTTC.

This clone was picked up one time. The chain couples TRBV10-1 to TRBJ2-2, with 9 bases lining up with TRBD2. The CDR3 extends over 17 amino acids. CDR1 and CDR2 (germline): WNHNN, SYGVQD (reference sequence). V lost 7 bases to trimming and J lost 4 bases; unmatched junction nucleotides: 13. CDR3 in DNA: TGCGCCAGCATGAGTTCGGCGGGAGGGTCGGGCACCGGGGAGCTGTTTTTT. Amino acids: CASMSSAGGSGTGELFF.

This clone has only a few counts. The chain is built from TRBV19 and TRBJ2-1, with D maybe TRBD2 (6 bases). The germline V gene encodes CDR1 LNHDA and CDR2 SQIVND (reference sequence). V shed 7 bases and J shed 3 bases, with 13 bases lying between them. CDR3 length equals 14 residues. The CDR3: CASKGGAYYNEQFF. The CDR3 coding sequence is TGTGCCAGTAAAGGCGGGGCATACTACAATGAGCAGTTCTTC.

The V call is TRBV2, the J call TRBJ1-5; tentatively, D is TRBD1 (6 bases). The CDR3 runs 15 residues. V was pared by 6 bases and J by 0 bases, with 12 bases between. CDR1 is SNHLY and CDR2 is FYNNEI in the germline V gene. In nucleotides, the CDR3 is TGTGCCAGCAGGACCGGGACACTTAGCAATCAGCCCCAGCATTTT. It codes for CASRTGTLSNQPQHF.

The chain links TRBV6-1 to TRBJ2-7; D is undetermined. The CDR3 extends over 13 amino acids. V lost 5 bases, J lost 3 bases, and 11 bases lay in between. Germline V CDR1 and CDR2: MNHNS, SASEGT. The CDR3 nucleotides are TGTGCCAGCAGTCACACAGCCGTCTACGAGCAGTACTTC. As protein: CASSHTAVYEQYF.

The sample holds a few counts of this clone. V usage is TRBV7-8 and J usage is TRBJ2-7; perhaps TRBD2 as D (5 bases). Trimming cost V 1 base and J 0 bases, with 13 bases left between them. Per germline, CDR1 SGHVS and CDR2 FQNEAQ. This CDR3 has 16 residues. CDR3 sequence reads: CASSLVGSSSSYEQYF. CDR3 nucleotides: TGTGCCAGCAGCTTAGTGGGGAGTTCCAGCTCCTACGAGCAGTACTTC. Filled out from reference TRBV7-8 and TRBJ2-7, the complete variable domain reads GAGVSQSPRYKVAKRGQDVALRCDPISGHVSLFWYQQALGQGPEFLTYFQNEAQLDKSGLPSDRFFAERPEGSVSTLKIQRTQQEDSAVYLCASSLVGSSSSYEQYFGPGTRLTVT.

This clone was seen a single time. The gene calls are TRBV11-2 and TRBJ2-7; D perhaps matches TRBD1 (6 bases). Germline values: CDR1 SGHAT, CDR2 FQNNGV. The germline V and J ends were trimmed by 5 bases and 0 bases, with 11 bases remaining between them. The CDR3 loop spans 14 amino acids. CDR3: CASSPGQHSYEQYF. The CDR3 DNA sequence: TGTGCCAGCAGCCCAGGACAGCACTCCTACGAGCAGTACTTC.

The gene calls are TRBV25-1 and TRBJ2-5; D is possibly TRBD1 (5 bases). V lost 1 base to trimming and J lost 2 bases, with 14 bases between them. The germline V gene encodes CDR1 MGHDK and CDR2 SYGVNS. This CDR3 has 16 amino acids. The CDR3 nucleotides are TGTGCCAGCAGTGAATTAGGTGCAGGGATTCAAGAGACCCAGTACTTC. It translates to CASSELGAGIQETQYF.

The chain combines TRBV7-8 with TRBJ1-2, with TRBD1 as a possible D gene (6 bases). Per germline, CDR1 SGHVS and CDR2 FQNEAQ. Deletions cut 5 bases from V and 4 bases from J, with 17 bases between. The CDR3 is made up of 15 amino acids. The DNA of the CDR3 is TGTGCCAGCAGCGCCGGTGGGGGGGCTGGCTATGGCTACACCTTC. Translated, it gives CASSAGGGAGYGYTF. Variable domain in full (rest from reference TRBV7-8 and TRBJ1-2): GAGVSQSPRYKVAKRGQDVALRCDPISGHVSLFWYQQALGQGPEFLTYFQNEAQLDKSGLPSDRFFAERPEGSVSTLKIQRTQQEDSAVYLCASSAGGGAGYGYTFGSGTRLTVV.

On this clone itself: Other nucleotide sequences from this sample produce the same CDR3. This rearrangement joins TRBV6-5 to TRBJ2-1, with 7 nucleotides matching TRBD2. Per germline, CDR1 MNHEY and CDR2 SVGAGI. This CDR3 has 16 residues. The junction had 2 bases not matched to a gene; V was cut back by 0 bases and J by 0 bases. The chain's CDR3 is CASSYSGGSSYNEQFF. As DNA, the CDR3 is TGTGCCAGCAGTTACTCTGGCGGGAGCTCCTACAATGAGCAGTTCTTC.

In its sample, this clone was seen many times. This chain joins TRBV7-3 and TRBJ2-7; 8 bases are a match to TRBD2. J gave up 6 bases and V 5 bases, and 18 bases lay outside the gene matches. The CDR3 is 17 amino acids. Looked up from germline, CDR1 is SGHTA and CDR2 is FQGTGA. The CDR3 protein is CASSPGIETSDAGEQYF. The CDR3 DNA reads as TGTGCCAGCAGCCCCGGCATAGAGACTAGCGATGCAGGCGAGCAGTACTTC.